What follows is one T cell receptor (beta chain) and its context. Its antigen is unknown. It was about 82 million PBMCs that unsorted samples used for genomic DNA. This entry belongs to a study of shared clonotypes between healthy human individuals. Study-wide findings and caveats: Read depth was anticipated to influence clonotype sharing among donors.

TCRdb's table, derived via immunoSEQ multiplex PCR, lists solely in-frame clones and lacks some. This sample carries around 500,000 clones, roughly 78% of them seen once, and the ten largest clones take around 12%. With 2 bases removed from V and 0 bases from J, the gap between germline ends came to 12 bases. CDR1 is KGHSH and CDR2 is LQKENI in the germline V gene. There are 16 residues in the CDR3. Sequenced: PBMCs. This chain joins TRBV18 and TRBJ2-3, with a weak D call TRBD1 (5 bases). The sequence was collected from a woman in her thirties or forties in good health. Some clones in this sample may be carry-over from other donors' samples. The DNA of the CDR3 is TGTGCCAGCTCACCAATTACAGGATCTAGCACAGATACGCAGTATTTT. Protein sequence: CASSPITGSSTDTQYF.